The present T cell receptor (beta chain) was sequenced within a study of early T cells in non-severe SARS-CoV-2 infection. Study observations and caveats: The VDJdb matching leaned toward anti-spike CD8 responses and overlooked private and CD4 specificities.

The V gene's germline CDR1 is KGHSY and CDR2 FQNENV. With 0 bases clipped from V and 7 bases from J, the junction kept 1 base outside the gene matches. The CDR3 runs to 14 residues. Regarding this clonotype: Its antigen is not identified.

cDNA molecules, individually, were tagged with unique molecular identifiers. One entry per CDR3 protein results from TCRdb running MiXCR on the 5' RACE reads. The sample has approximately 81,000 distinct CDR3 sequences; roughly 6% are singletons. The sequence derives from an adult who was a healthcare worker with PCR-confirmed SARS-CoV-2 infection or an uninfected control (not recorded which). The specimen was whole blood. V is TRBV16 and J is TRBJ2-4, with TRBD1 matching over 9 bases. The CDR3 DNA reads TGTGCCAGCAGCCAATCGGACAGGGGTAACATTCAGTACTTC. Translation gives CASSQSDRGNIQYF.